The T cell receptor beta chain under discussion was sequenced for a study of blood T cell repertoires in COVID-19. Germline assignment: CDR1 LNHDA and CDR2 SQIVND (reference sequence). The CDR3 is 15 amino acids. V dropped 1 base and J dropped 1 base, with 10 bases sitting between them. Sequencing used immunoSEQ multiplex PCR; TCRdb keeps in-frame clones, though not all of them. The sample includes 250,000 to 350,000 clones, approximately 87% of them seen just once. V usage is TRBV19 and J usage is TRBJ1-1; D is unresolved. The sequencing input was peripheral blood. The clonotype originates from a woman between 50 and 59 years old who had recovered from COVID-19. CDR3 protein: CASSIAVGGNTEAFF. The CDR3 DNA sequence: TGTGCCAGTAGTATAGCGGTCGGAGGGAACACTGAAGCTTTCTTT.